The 9 T cell receptor beta chains reported below all come from one sample, sequenced in a study of long-term antiretroviral therapy in people with HIV. Assay version v3.0 of immunoSEQ was used, and it was run at survey level. Only in-frame clones appear in the TCRdb table, and some are missing; sequencing was by immunoSEQ multiplex PCR. Of 30,000 to 50,000 clones in the sample, about 90% were seen once. Source: unsorted PBMCs, taken 1.2 years after starting antiretroviral therapy. These receptors all come from a woman aged 45 to 65 with HIV.

This clone was found once. The chain recombines TRBV11-2 with TRBJ2-7; D may be TRBD2 (7 bases). CDR3 length: 15 residues. The V and J ends lost 1 base and 3 bases respectively, with 13 bases between them. Germline values: CDR1 SGHAT, CDR2 FQNNGV. The CDR3 loop is CASSLGPGEGYEQYF. Written as DNA, the CDR3 is TGTGCCAGCAGCTTAGGCCCAGGGGAGGGCTACGAGCAGTACTTC.

This clone was observed a few times. The rearrangement joins TRBV10-1 to TRBJ1-6; no definite D call. The V end was cut by 6 bases, the J end by 0 bases, with 9 bases between. The CDR3 consists of 15 residues. The germline V gene has CDR1 WNHNN and CDR2 SYGVQD (reference sequence). In DNA, the CDR3 is TGCGCCAGCAGGGAAAGGAGCTCCTATAATTCACCCCTCCACTTT. It codes for CASRERSSYNSPLHF.

The chain carries TRBV9 and TRBJ1-1, with a tentative D call TRBD1 (6 bases). In germline, CDR1 is SGDLS, CDR2 YYNGEE. The CDR3 is made up of 16 amino acids. V shed 4 bases and J shed 0 bases, with 16 bases lying between them. In DNA, the CDR3 is TGTGCCAGCAGCCCTCCGACAGGTAGGATGAACACTGAAGCTTTCTTT. Its translation: CASSPPTGRMNTEAFF.

The rearrangement joins TRBV5-5 to TRBJ1-1; D might be TRBD1 (5 bases). Per the germline V gene, CDR1 is SGHKS and CDR2 is YYEKEE (reference sequence). The CDR3 covers 14 residues. The ends were cut back, 3 bases at V and 2 bases at J, with 11 bases in the middle. CDR3: CASSSQRGNTEAFF. CDR3 nucleotides: TGTGCCAGCAGCTCCCAAAGGGGTAACACTGAAGCTTTCTTT.

V usage is TRBV6-1 and J usage is TRBJ1-5, with TRBD1 matching over 8 bases. V lost 1 base, J lost 6 bases, and 8 bases stayed unmatched. The CDR3 sequence is 16 residues long. Germline V gene sequence: CDR1 MNHNS, CDR2 SASEGT. CDR3 sequence (DNA): TGTGCCAGCAGTGAAGTGGACAGGGCCCGCCGTCAGCCCCAGCATTTT. Protein product: CASSEVDRARRQPQHF.

CDR3 residues: CASRPLGRSSYNSPLHF. The CDR3 coding sequence is TGTGCCAGCAGACCCCTGGGACGGAGCTCCTATAATTCACCCCTCCACTTT. This chain links TRBV7-9 with TRBJ1-6, with D possibly TRBD1 on 5 matching bases. CDR1 and CDR2 from the germline V gene are SEHNR and FQNEAQ (reference sequence). The ends were cut back, 6 bases at V and 0 bases at J, with 15 bases in the middle. The CDR3 extends over 17 amino acids.

The chain couples TRBV21-1 to TRBJ1-5; TRBD1, the D gene given by the table, was not confirmed from the DNA. TRBV21-1 is classified as a pseudogene. The CDR3 covers 16 residues. CDR3 region: CASIHRDRVYNQPQHF. In DNA form, the CDR3 reads TGTGCCAGCATCCACAGGGACAGGGTCTACAATCAGCCCCAGCATTTT.

This clone occurred once. This chain links TRBV6-1 with TRBJ1-2, with D possibly TRBD1 on 6 matching bases. V was shortened by 7 bases and J by 6 bases, with 15 bases between the two germline ends. CDR3 length: 13 amino acids. CDR1 and CDR2 from the germline V gene are MNHNS and SASEGT. CDR3 region: CASNKAGADGYTF. The CDR3 bases are TGTGCCAGCAATAAGGCAGGGGCGGATGGCTACACCTTC.

V and J are TRBV21-1 and TRBJ2-7; TRBD1, the table's D call, was not compared with the DNA. TRBV21-1 is reported as a pseudogene. The CDR3 extends over 14 amino acids. The CDR3 loop is CASRDPRGAGEQYF. The CDR3 DNA sequence: TGTGCCAGCAGGGACCCCAGGGGGGCAGGCGAGCAGTACTTC.